The TCR beta chain described here comes from a study of OX40 agonist ivuxolimab in advanced cancers. Study summary: Ivuxolimab was administered intravenously to patients at 0.01 to 10 mg/kg every 2 weeks.

The table lists this clone with a count of one. Produced via immunoSEQ multiplex PCR; TCRdb's table is partial and in-frame only. The repertoire holds about 100,000 clones, with around 93% as singletons. CDR1 is SGHTA and CDR2 is FQGNSA in the germline V gene. The CDR3 is 14 amino acids. V lost 3 bases to trimming and J lost 4 bases; unmatched junction nucleotides: 3. The chain joins TRBV7-2 to TRBJ2-5; 9 nucleotides match TRBD2. This specimen consisted of CD4+ or CD8+ T cells sorted from blood, obtained in a trial of the OX40 agonist ivuxolimab. This clonotype was sampled from an adult with an advanced solid tumor such as melanoma, head and neck, liver or kidney cancer. This CDR3 is CASSFAGGRETQYF. The DNA for the CDR3 is TGTGCCAGCAGCTTTGCGGGAGGGAGAGAGACCCAGTACTTC.